This TCR beta chain was recorded in a study of blood T cell repertoires in COVID-19. Overall study: Acute-phase and convalescent COVID-19 samples originated in the United States, Italy and Spain. PBMCs, B-cell-depleted T cells, or T cells were the source of the cDNA or gDNA that made up the material.

Germline loops: CDR1 SGHRS, CDR2 YFSETQ. V was cut by 0 bases and J by 9 bases, with 19 bases left in between. The CDR3 runs to 16 residues. Methods used by the authors: Counts of nucleated cells, estimated from reference gene primer amplification, were obtained. Sequencing was performed with immunoSEQ multiplex PCR; in TCRdb, only in-frame clones are kept and a portion is missing. The V and J calls and clone size are taken from that table; D and trimming were inferred from the DNA. The repertoire consists of around 330,000 clones, with 88% occurring once and the leading ten covering about 3.9%. Sequenced input: peripheral blood. The chain joins TRBV5-1 to TRBJ2-1, with a tentative D call TRBD1 (5 bases). This TCR came from a woman between 45 and 60 years old with active or convalescent COVID-19. The CDR3 DNA sequence: TGCGCCAGCAGCTTGGAAGTTGGGGCAGGACGAGGTGAGCAGTTCTTC. Encoded protein: CASSLEVGAGRGEQFF.